These 15 T cell receptor beta chains were all obtained from the same sample, sequenced in a study of Ad26.COV2.S vaccination and SARS-CoV-2 variants. The repertoire was sequenced with immunoSEQ multiplex PCR; TCRdb's copy has only in-frame clones and lacks some. Among 380,000 or so clones, 83% were seen once, and the ten largest hold about 8%. Documented treatment: around 19 received Ad26.COV2.S at low or high dose, single or two shots; a few received placebo; per-sample allocation not given. Collection of samples fell on day 63 after the first vaccine or placebo injection. Sequenced here: peripheral blood, sampled in a trial of Ad26.COV2.S vaccine versus placebo. The receptors derive from a person between 18 and 60 years old who received the Ad26.COV2.S COVID-19 vaccine or a placebo.

The chain uses TRBV12-3 or TRBV12-4 and TRBJ2-1; maybe TRBD1 (5 bases). Trimming pared 7 bases from V and 9 bases from J, leaving 13 bases between. This CDR3 spans 12 amino acids. The CDR3 reads CASTLRGFEQFF. In DNA, the CDR3 is TGTGCCAGCACCTTAAGGGGTTTTGAGCAGTTCTTC.

This chain uses TRBV12-5 with TRBJ2-7, with D possibly being TRBD2 (6 bases). This CDR3 region has 12 residues. Trimming cost V 3 bases and J 6 bases, with 9 bases left between them. Germline-derived CDR1 and CDR2 are LGHNT and FRNRAP. The CDR3 DNA is TGTGCTAGTGGTTTACGGGGAGGCGAGCAGTACTTC. The encoded protein is CASGLRGGEQYF.

The chain employs TRBV7-9 and TRBJ2-3; D remains ambiguous. Germline CDR1 reads SEHNR; CDR2 reads FQNEAQ (reference sequence). Trimming took off 2 bases at V and 4 bases at J, with 1 base between the two ends. The CDR3 runs 11 residues. The CDR3 sequence: CASSLSDTQYF. In nucleotides, the CDR3 is TGTGCCAGCAGCTTATCAGATACGCAGTATTTT. Variable domain in full (rest from reference TRBV7-9 and TRBJ2-3): DTGVSQNPRHKITKRGQNVTFRCDPISEHNRLYWYRQTLGQGPEFLTYFQNEAQLEKSRLLSDRFSAERPKGSFSTLEIQRTEQGDSAMYLCASSLSDTQYFGPGTRLTVL.

V is TRBV4-1 and J is TRBJ1-3; D gene uncertain. Trimming took off 4 bases at V and 12 bases at J, with 10 bases between the two ends. This CDR3 comprises 11 residues. The germline V gene encodes CDR1 MGHRA and CDR2 YSYEKL. The CDR3 DNA reads TGCGCCAGCAGCCCGGGGTTAAGCATATATTTT. It encodes CASSPGLSIYF.

This sequence joins TRBV12-3 or TRBV12-4 and TRBJ2-5; D is ambiguous. There are 13 residues in the CDR3. The ends were cut back, 3 bases at V and 5 bases at J, with 10 bases in the middle. This chain's CDR3 is CASSFVGPETQYF. CDR3 coding DNA: TGTGCCAGCAGTTTTGTAGGGCCCGAGACCCAGTACTTC.

In DNA, the CDR3 is TGTGCCAGCACCCAAGGGGACAGACTCCCCTACGAGCAGTACTTC. The encoded protein is CASTQGDRLPYEQYF. The J gene is TRBJ2-7, the V gene TRBV9, with 7 bases that match TRBD1. Per germline, CDR1 SGDLS and CDR2 YYNGEE. The CDR3 has 15 residues. With V trimmed by 6 bases and J by 2 bases, 11 bases remained unmatched.

This chain connects TRBV10-1 to TRBJ1-3; D uncertain. V lost 7 bases and J lost 1, with 5 bases in between. Germline V gene sequence: CDR1 WNHNN, CDR2 SYGVQD (reference sequence). The CDR3 spans 12 residues. The CDR3 region is CASTGSGNTIYF. DNA for the CDR3: TGCGCCAGCACCGGTTCTGGAAACACCATATATTTT.

This clone was found once. This CDR3 reads CASSLRQGRSGYTF. CDR3 DNA sequence: TGTGCCAGCAGTTTACGGCAGGGTAGATCTGGCTACACCTTC. V and J are TRBV6-2 or TRBV6-3 and TRBJ1-2; possibly TRBD1 for D (5 bases). CDR1 and CDR2 from the germline V gene are MNHEY and SVGEGT. This CDR3 has 14 residues. The V end lost 4 bases, the J end lost 7 bases, and 16 bases lay between the germline ends.

This clone has only one observation. CDR3 residues: CASKGDSRLSDTQYF. Written as DNA, the CDR3 is TGTGCCAGCAAGGGGGACAGCCGATTGTCAGATACGCAGTATTTT. This chain joins TRBV27 and TRBJ2-3; TRBD1 agrees at 7 bases. Germline values: CDR1 MNHEY, CDR2 SMNVEV (reference sequence). The CDR3 spans 15 residues. Germline trimming cut 7 bases from V and 4 bases from J; bases unmatched to any gene: 11.

The J gene is TRBJ1-1, the V gene TRBV3-1 (or the pseudogene TRBV3-2); D ambiguous. The CDR3 contains 16 residues. Trimming left V 1 base short and J 2 bases short, with 14 bases between. CDR1 is LGHDT and CDR2 is YNNKEL in the germline V gene (reference sequence). The CDR3 nucleotides read TGTGCCAGCAGCCAAGGCACTGGCAGGCCAAACACTGAAGCTTTCTTT. This encodes CASSQGTGRPNTEAFF.

J is TRBJ2-3 and V is TRBV2; TRBD1 matches 8 bases. The CDR3 has 14 amino acids. Trimming removed 8 bases from V and 4 bases from J; junction bases left unmatched: 8. CDR1 SNHLY and CDR2 FYNNEI come from the germline V gene. This CDR3 reads CASGRDRSADTQYF. The CDR3 coding sequence is TGTGCCAGCGGAAGGGACAGGTCGGCAGATACGCAGTATTTT.

The chain couples TRBV7-9 to TRBJ1-2, with a weak D call TRBD1 (5 bases). From germline, CDR1 is SEHNR and CDR2 FQNEAQ (reference sequence). The CDR3 is 13 amino acids. Trimming stripped 5 bases from V and 2 bases from J, with 9 bases between. CDR3 coding DNA: TGTGCCAGCAGCCCGACAGAAAACTATGGCTACACCTTC. Protein product: CASSPTENYGYTF.

The V call is TRBV4-1, the J call TRBJ2-4; D might be TRBD1 (5 bases). The CDR3 totals 17 residues. Trimming removed 0 bases at V and 0 bases at J, with 12 bases between. Germline loops: CDR1 MGHRA, CDR2 YSYEKL. The CDR3 here is CASSQDGAPLAKNIQYF. The CDR3 DNA reads as TGCGCCAGCAGCCAAGATGGGGCACCCCTAGCCAAAAACATTCAGTACTTC.

The V call is TRBV5-1, the J call TRBJ1-2; D not certain. The CDR3 has 14 amino acids. Deletions cut 5 bases from V and 4 bases from J, with 15 bases between. CDR1 and CDR2 (germline): SGHRS, YFSETQ. The CDR3: CASRALRQAYGYTF. The CDR3 DNA is TGCGCCAGCAGGGCCCTTAGGCAGGCCTATGGCTACACCTTC.

The rearrangement joins TRBV6-6 to TRBJ2-1; 9 bases fit TRBD2. The trim removed 6 bases at V and 0 bases at J, leaving 6 bases unmatched. This CDR3 region has 16 residues. In germline, CDR1 is MNHNY, CDR2 SVGAGI (reference sequence). CDR3 coding DNA: TGTGCCAGCAGGACCCTTAGCGGGAGCTCCTACAATGAGCAGTTCTTC. As protein: CASRTLSGSSYNEQFF.